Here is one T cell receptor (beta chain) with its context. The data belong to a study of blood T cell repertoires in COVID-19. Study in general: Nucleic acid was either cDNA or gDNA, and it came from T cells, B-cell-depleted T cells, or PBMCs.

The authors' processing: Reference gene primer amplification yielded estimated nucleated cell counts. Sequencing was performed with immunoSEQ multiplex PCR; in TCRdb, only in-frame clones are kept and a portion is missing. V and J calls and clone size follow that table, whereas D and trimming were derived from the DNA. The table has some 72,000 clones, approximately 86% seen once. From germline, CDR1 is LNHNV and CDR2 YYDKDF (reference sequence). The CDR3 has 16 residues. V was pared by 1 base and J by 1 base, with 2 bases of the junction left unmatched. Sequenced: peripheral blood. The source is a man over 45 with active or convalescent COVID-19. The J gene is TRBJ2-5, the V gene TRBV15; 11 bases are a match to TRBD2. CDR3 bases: TGTGCCACCAGCAGAGCGCTAGCGGGGGGCCAAGAGACCCAGTACTTC. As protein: CATSRALAGGQETQYF.